This TCR beta chain was sequenced during a study of T-cell reconstitution after alpha-beta-depleted transplantation in children. This clonotype was observed a few times. Its antigen remains unknown. Construction of the TCRbeta library involved unique molecular identifiers. Using its own MiXCR run on the PCR reads, TCRdb lists one record per CDR3 protein. The table has about a million distinct CDR3 sequences, about 26% seen once. Whole-study results and caveats: The origin of high day-60 TCRbeta diversity in some patients lay in surviving recipient T cells and thymic progenitors. The origin of alpha-beta T cells about two months after transplant was reportedly several hundred expanded graft clones. One year after transplant, T-cell counts and diversity came mostly from newly produced T cells.

The CDR3 is made up of 16 amino acids. In germline, CDR1 is ENHRY, CDR2 SYGVKD. V gave up 6 bases and J gave up 0 bases, with 17 bases separating them. The chain links TRBV10-3 to TRBJ1-1; a weak D match, TRBD1 (5 bases). The sample was PBMCs, mostly from graft donor cells, taken 360 days after TCRalphabeta/CD19-depleted stem cell transplant. This clonotype was sampled from a boy under three years old who had a stem cell transplant for SCID, so the T cells may come from the graft donor. The CDR3 DNA reads as TGTGCCATCAGAAACGGGGCCTTTGAAGTGAACACTGAAGCTTTCTTT. This gives the protein CAIRNGAFEVNTEAFF.